This paragraph covers one T cell receptor beta chain sequence. The sample belongs to a study of blood T cell repertoires in COVID-19. Here immunoSEQ multiplex PCR was the method, and the copy in TCRdb shows in-frame clones only, minus some. Of 270,000 or so clones detected, 70% to 90% appear once; the ten largest clones hold approximately 6.6%. V was cut by 3 bases and J by 0 bases, with 11 bases left in between. CDR3 length: 15 residues. Germline V lookup: CDR1 DFQATT, CDR2 SNEGSKA (reference sequence). The chain uses TRBV20-1 and TRBJ2-2; TRBD2 is a possible D gene (6 bases). The receptor comes from a woman aged 45-65 years who had been exposed to COVID-19. The sequenced sample consisted of PBMCs or T cells enriched from blood (not recorded which). CDR3 nucleotide sequence: TGCAGTGCTAGTCCGGGACTCCCGAACACCGGGGAGCTGTTTTTT. It codes for CSASPGLPNTGELFF.